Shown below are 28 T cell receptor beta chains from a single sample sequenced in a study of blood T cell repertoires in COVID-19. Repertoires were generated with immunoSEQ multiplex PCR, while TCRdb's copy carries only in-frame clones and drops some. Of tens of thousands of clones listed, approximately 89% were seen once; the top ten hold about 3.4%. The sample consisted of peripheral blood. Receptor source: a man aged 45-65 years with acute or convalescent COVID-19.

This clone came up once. CDR3: CASSQDGRAGYTF. CDR3 bases: TGTGCCAGCAGCCAAGATGGCAGGGCTGGCTACACCTTC. The J gene is TRBJ1-2, the V gene TRBV4-2; the D gene is possibly TRBD1 (5 bases). This CDR3 has 13 residues. Trimming took off 0 bases at V and 7 bases at J, with 9 bases between the two ends. Germline V gene data show CDR1 as LGHNA and CDR2 as YNFKEQ.

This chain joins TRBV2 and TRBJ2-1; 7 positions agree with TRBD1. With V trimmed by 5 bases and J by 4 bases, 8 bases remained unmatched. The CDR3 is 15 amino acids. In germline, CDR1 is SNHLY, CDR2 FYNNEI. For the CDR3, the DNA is TGTGCCAGCAGTAAAGGGGGCAGGCGGTACAATGAGCAGTTCTTC. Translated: CASSKGGRRYNEQFF.

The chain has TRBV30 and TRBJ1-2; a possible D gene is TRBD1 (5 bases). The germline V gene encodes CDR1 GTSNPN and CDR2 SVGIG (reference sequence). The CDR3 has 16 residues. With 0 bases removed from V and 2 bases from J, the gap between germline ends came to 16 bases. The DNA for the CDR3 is TGTGCCTGGAGTGTACACCGGCAGGGCCAGAACTATGGCTACACCTTC. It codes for CAWSVHRQGQNYGYTF.

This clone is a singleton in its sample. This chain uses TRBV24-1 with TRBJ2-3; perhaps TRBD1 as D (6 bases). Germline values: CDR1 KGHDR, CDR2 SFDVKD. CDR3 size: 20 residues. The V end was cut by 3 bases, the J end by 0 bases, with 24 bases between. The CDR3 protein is CATSDPDYLTRGPSTDTQYF. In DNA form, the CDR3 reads TGTGCCACCAGTGATCCAGATTACCTTACCAGGGGTCCAAGCACAGATACGCAGTATTTT.

CDR3 DNA: TGTGCCAGCAGGGTGACTAGCGGGGGGGCCGACTACAATGAGCAGTTCTTC. It is translated as CASRVTSGGADYNEQFF. V and J are TRBV2 and TRBJ2-1, with 14 bases fitting TRBD2. This CDR3 has 17 amino acids. CDR1 and CDR2 from the germline V gene are SNHLY and FYNNEI. The trim removed 6 bases at V and 3 bases at J, leaving 7 bases unmatched.

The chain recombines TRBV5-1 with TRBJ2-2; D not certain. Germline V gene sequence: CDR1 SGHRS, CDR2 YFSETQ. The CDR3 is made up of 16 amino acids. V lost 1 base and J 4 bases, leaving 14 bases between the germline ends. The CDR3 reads CASSLLPDQVTGELFF. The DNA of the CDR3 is TGCGCCAGCAGCTTGCTTCCAGATCAGGTCACCGGGGAGCTGTTTTTT.

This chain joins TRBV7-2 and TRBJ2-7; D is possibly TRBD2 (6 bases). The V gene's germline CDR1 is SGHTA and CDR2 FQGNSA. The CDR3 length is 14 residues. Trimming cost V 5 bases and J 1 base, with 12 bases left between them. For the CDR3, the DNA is TGTGCCAGCAGCCGGGGACTTTCTTCCTACGAGCAGTACTTC. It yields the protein CASSRGLSSYEQYF. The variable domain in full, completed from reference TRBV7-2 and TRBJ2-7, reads GAGVSQSPSNKVTEKGKDVELRCDPISGHTALYWYRQSLGQGLEFLIYFQGNSAPDKSGLPSDRFSAERTGGSVSTLTIQRTQQEDSAVYLCASSRGLSSYEQYFGPGTRLTVT.

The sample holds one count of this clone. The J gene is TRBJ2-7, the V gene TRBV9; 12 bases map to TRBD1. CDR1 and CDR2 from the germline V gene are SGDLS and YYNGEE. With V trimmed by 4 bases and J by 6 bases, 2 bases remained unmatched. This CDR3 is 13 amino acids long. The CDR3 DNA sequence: TGTGCCAGCAGCCGGGACAGGGGGCTCGAGCAGTACTTC. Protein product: CASSRDRGLEQYF. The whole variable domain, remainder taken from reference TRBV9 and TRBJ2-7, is DSGVTQTPKHLITATGQRVTLRCSPRSGDLSVYWYQQSLDQGLQFLIQYYNGEERAKGNILERFSAQQFPDLHSELNLSSLELGDSALYFCASSRDRGLEQYFGPGTRLTVT.

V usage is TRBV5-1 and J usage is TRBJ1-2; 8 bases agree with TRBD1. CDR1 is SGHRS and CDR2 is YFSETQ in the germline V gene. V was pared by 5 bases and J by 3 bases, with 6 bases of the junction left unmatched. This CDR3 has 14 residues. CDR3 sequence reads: CASRTTGGYYGYTF. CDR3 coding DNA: TGCGCCAGCAGGACCACAGGGGGTTACTATGGCTACACCTTC.

CDR3 region: CASSPSAAGGDTQYF. The CDR3 nucleotides are TGCGCCAGCAGCCCCTCGGCAGCCGGGGGAGATACGCAGTATTTT. This sequence joins TRBV5-1 and TRBJ2-3; possibly TRBD2 for D (6 bases). The CDR3 extends over 15 amino acids. The V and J ends lost 4 bases and 5 bases respectively, with 17 bases between them. Germline V gene data show CDR1 as SGHRS and CDR2 as YFSETQ.

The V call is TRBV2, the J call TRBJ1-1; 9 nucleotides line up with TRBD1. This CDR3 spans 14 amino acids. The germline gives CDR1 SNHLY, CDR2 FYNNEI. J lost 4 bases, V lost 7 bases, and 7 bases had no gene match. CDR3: CASTQQGAGTEAFF. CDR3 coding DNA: TGTGCCAGCACCCAACAGGGGGCAGGCACTGAAGCTTTCTTT.

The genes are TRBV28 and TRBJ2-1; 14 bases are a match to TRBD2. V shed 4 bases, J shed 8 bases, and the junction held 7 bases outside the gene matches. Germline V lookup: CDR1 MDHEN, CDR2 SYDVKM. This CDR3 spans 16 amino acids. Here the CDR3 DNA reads TGTGCCAGCAGTTCCGGGACTAGCGGGGGAGGGGATGAGCAGTTCTTC. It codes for CASSSGTSGGGDEQFF. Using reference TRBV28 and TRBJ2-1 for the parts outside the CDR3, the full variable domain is DVKVTQSSRYLVKRTGEKVFLECVQDMDHENMFWYRQDPGLGLRLIYFSYDVKMKEKGDIPEGYSVSREKKERFSLILESASTNQTSMYLCASSSGTSGGGDEQFFGPGTRLTVL.

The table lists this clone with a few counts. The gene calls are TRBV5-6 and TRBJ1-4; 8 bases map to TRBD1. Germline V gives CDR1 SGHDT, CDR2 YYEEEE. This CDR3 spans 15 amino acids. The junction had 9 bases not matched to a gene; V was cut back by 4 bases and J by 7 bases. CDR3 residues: CASSPRTGLGEKLFF. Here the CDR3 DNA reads TGTGCCAGCAGCCCCCGGACAGGGCTAGGTGAAAAACTGTTTTTT.

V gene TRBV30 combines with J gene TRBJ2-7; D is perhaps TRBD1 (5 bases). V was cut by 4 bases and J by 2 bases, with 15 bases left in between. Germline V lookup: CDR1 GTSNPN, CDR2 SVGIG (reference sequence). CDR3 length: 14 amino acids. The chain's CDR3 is CAWTAGWVPYEQYF. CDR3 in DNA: TGTGCCTGGACGGCAGGGTGGGTACCCTACGAGCAGTACTTC.

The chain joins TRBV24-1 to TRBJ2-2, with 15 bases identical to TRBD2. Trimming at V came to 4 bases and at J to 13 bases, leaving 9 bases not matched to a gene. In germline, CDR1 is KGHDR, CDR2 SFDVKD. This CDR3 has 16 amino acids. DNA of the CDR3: TGTGCCACCAGTGAGGAACGGACTAGCGGGGGGGCCAGGCTGTTTTTT. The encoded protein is CATSEERTSGGARLFF.

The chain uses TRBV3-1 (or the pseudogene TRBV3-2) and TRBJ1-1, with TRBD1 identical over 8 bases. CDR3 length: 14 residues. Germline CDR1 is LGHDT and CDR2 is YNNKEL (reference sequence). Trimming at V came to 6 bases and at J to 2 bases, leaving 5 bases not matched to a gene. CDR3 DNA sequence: TGTGCCAGCAGTAAGCAGGGGGCCAACACTGAAGCTTTCTTT. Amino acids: CASSKQGANTEAFF.

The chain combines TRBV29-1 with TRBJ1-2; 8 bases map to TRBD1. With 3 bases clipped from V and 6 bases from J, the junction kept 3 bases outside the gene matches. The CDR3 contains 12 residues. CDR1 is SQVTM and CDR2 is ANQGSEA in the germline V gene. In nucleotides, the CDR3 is TGCAGCGTTGACGGACAGGGAAATGGCTACACCTTC. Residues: CSVDGQGNGYTF.

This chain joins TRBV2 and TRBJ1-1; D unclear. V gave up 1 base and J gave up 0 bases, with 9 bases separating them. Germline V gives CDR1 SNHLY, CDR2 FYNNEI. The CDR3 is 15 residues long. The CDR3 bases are TGTGCCAGCAGTGAAGGGGCAGTTATGAACACTGAAGCTTTCTTT. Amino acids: CASSEGAVMNTEAFF.

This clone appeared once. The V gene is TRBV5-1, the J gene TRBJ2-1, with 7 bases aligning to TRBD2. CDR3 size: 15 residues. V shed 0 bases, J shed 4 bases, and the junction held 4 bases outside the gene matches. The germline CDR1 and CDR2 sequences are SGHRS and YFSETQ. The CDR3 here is CASSLGSGAYNEQFF. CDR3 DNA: TGCGCCAGCAGCTTGGGCAGCGGGGCATACAATGAGCAGTTCTTC.

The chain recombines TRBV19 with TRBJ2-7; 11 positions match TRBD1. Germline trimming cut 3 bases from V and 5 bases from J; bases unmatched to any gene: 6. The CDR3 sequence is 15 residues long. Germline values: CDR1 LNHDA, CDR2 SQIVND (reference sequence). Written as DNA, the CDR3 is TGTGCCAGTAGTATTTATGGGACAGGGGGACACGAGCAGTACTTC. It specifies CASSIYGTGGHEQYF.

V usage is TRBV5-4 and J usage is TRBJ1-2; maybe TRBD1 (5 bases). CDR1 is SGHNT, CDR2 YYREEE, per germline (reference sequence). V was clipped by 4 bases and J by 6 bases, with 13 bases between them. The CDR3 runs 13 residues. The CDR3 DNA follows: TGTGCCAGCAGCCCCCCGGGGGTAAATGGCTACACCTTC. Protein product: CASSPPGVNGYTF.

CDR3 bases: TGTGCCAGCTCGCGACAGGAGAACACTGAAGCTTTCTTT. Protein sequence: CASSRQENTEAFF. The chain has TRBV18 and TRBJ1-1; perhaps TRBD1 as D (6 bases). Germline-derived CDR1 and CDR2 are KGHSH and LQKENI. The CDR3 runs 13 residues. V shed 6 bases and J shed 1 base, with 9 bases lying between them.

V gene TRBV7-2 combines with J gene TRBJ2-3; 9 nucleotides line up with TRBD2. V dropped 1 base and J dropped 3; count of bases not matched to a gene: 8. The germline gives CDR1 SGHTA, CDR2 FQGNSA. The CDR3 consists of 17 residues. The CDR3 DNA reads TGTGCCAGCAGCTTAGTGGGCGGGGGGGGACGAACAGATACGCAGTATTTT. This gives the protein CASSLVGGGGRTDTQYF.

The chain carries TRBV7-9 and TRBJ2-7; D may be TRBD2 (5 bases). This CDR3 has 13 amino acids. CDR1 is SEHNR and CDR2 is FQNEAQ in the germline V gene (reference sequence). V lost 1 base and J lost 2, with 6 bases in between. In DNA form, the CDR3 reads TGTGCCAGCAGCTTAGGAGGGACCTACGAGCAGTACTTC. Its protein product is CASSLGGTYEQYF.

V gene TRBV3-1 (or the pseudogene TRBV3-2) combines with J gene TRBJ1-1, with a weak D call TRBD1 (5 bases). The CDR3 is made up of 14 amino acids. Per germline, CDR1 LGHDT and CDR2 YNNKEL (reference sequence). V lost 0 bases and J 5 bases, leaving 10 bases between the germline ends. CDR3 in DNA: TGTGCCAGCAGCCAAGATCAGGGTGGGACTGAAGCTTTCTTT. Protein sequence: CASSQDQGGTEAFF.

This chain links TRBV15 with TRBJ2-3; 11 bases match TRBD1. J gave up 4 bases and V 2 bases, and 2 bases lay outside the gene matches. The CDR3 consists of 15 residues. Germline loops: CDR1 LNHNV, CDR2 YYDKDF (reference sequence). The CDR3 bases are TGTGCCACCAGCAGAAGGGACAGGGGGTCAGATACGCAGTATTTT. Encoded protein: CATSRRDRGSDTQYF.

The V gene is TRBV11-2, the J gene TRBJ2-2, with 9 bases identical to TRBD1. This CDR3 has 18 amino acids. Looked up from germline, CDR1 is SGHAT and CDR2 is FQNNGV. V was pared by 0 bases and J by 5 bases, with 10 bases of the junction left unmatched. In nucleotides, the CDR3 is TGTGCCAGCAGCTTAGATCCCCACAGGGGGCGTGATACCGGGGAGCTGTTTTTT. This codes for CASSLDPHRGRDTGELFF.

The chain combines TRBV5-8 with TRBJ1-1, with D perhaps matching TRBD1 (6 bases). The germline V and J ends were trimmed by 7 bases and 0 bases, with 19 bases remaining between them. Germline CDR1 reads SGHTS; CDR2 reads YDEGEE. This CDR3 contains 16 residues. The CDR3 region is CASGLWKGTMNTEAFF. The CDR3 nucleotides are TGTGCCAGCGGCCTCTGGAAGGGGACAATGAACACTGAAGCTTTCTTT. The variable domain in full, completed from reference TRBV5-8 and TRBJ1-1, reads EAGVTQSPTHLIKTRGQQATLRCSPISGHTSVYWYQQALGLGLQFLLWYDEGEERNRGNFPPRFSGRQFPNYSSELNVNALELEDSALYLCASGLWKGTMNTEAFFGQGTRLTVV.